This T cell receptor (beta chain) is from a study of OX40 agonist ivuxolimab in advanced cancers. Overall study: Dose-escalation patients' cancers were hepatocellular carcinoma, melanoma, renal cell or head and neck cancer. General observations from the study: Relative to CD4+ cells, CD8+ T cells on average had more expanded clones. Also present in some nonresponders was a low level of normalized T-cell clonal expansion. CD4+ and CD8+ T cells in blood underwent clonal expansion by week 6 at 0.1 to 3.0 mg/kg.

CDR3 length: 11 amino acids. Germline V gene lookup returns CDR1 MNHNS and CDR2 SASEGT. The V end lost 8 bases, the J end lost 9 bases, and 8 bases lay between the germline ends. Using immunoSEQ multiplex PCR, the repertoire was profiled, and TCRdb retains in-frame clones only, with some absent. The top ten clones hold around 0.16% of a sample with 100,000 or so clones, around 89% of them seen once. This clone was picked up a small number of times. What it binds is unknown. The chain combines TRBV6-1 with TRBJ1-6; tentative D call: TRBD1 (6 bases). The sequencing used CD4+ or CD8+ T cells sorted from blood, collected in a trial of the OX40 agonist ivuxolimab. The source of this sequence is an adult with an advanced solid tumor such as melanoma, head and neck, liver or kidney cancer. CDR3 bases: TGTGCCAGCGGACAGTTTTCACCCCTCCACTTT. Translated: CASGQFSPLHF.